This T cell receptor beta chain was profiled in a study of shared clonotypes between healthy human individuals. Naive CD8 cells comprised CD45RO-negative, CCR7-positively selected cells, excluding terminally differentiated effector memory CD45RA+ cells. At the deep level, the assay was run. Data came from immunoSEQ multiplex PCR; TCRdb stores just in-frame clones and leaves some out. The sample holds more than 2 million clones; roughly 94% are singletons and the top ten take 1% to 1.3%. Germline V gene lookup returns CDR1 MNHNY and CDR2 SVGAGI (reference sequence). This CDR3 is 13 amino acids long. V was pared by 3 bases and J by 3 bases, with 8 bases between.

The receptor's source is a man in his late teens or twenties in good health. Sequenced sample: naive CD8+ T cells sorted from blood. The rearrangement uses TRBV6-6 and TRBJ2-5; no firm D call. CDR3 sequence reads: CASSYGPEETQYF. The DNA of the CDR3 is TGTGCCAGCAGTTATGGGCCGGAAGAGACCCAGTACTTC.